The rows below give T cell receptor beta chains drawn from one sample of a study of cytomegalovirus exposure and HLA in healthy donors. The assay was immunoSEQ multiplex PCR, and TCRdb's table has in-frame clones only and misses some. The sample consists of 120,000 or so clones, roughly 77% of them appearing once. Input material: PBMCs. All receptors derive from a man between 35 and 55 years old in good health and CMV-seronegative. Each CDR3 is given with its conserved first and last residue. The order of the fields is V gene, D gene, CDR3 length, clone size, J gene, CDR3 protein, CDR3 DNA. A D gene is named only where the DNA matches it firmly. Clone size is given for some rows only: seen once, a few or many times, or a class if the clone is expanded.

TRBV7-2,.,14,.,TRBJ1-5,CASSADRFNQPQHF,TGTGCCAGCAGCGCTGACAGGTTCAATCAGCCCCAGCATTTT
TRBV11-1,.,13,.,TRBJ1-6,CASSLRINSPLHF,TGTGCCAGCAGCTTGCGGATTAATTCACCCCTCCACTTT
TRBV28,TRBD1,15,.,TRBJ1-1,CASSLPGQLNTEAFF,TGTGCCAGCAGTCTTCCGGGACAGCTGAACACTGAAGCTTTCTTT
TRBV15,.,16,.,TRBJ1-6,CATSRDSRRGDSPLHF,TGTGCCACCAGCAGAGATTCCCGACGGGGGGATTCACCCCTCCACTTT
TRBV7-9,TRBD1,12,.,TRBJ1-2,CASSLDREGYTF,TGTGCCAGCAGCCTAGACAGGGAAGGCTACACCTTC
TRBV7-2,TRBD2,14,.,TRBJ2-5,CASSNWTSVETQYF,TGTGCCAGCAGTAACTGGACTAGCGTAGAGACCCAGTACTTC
TRBV5-5,.,11,.,TRBJ2-5,CASSFLETQYF,TGTGCCAGCAGCTTTCTAGAGACCCAGTACTTC
TRBV10-3,TRBD1,16,few,TRBJ1-1,CAISTTGTGVDTEAFF,TGTGCCATCAGCACCACCGGGACAGGGGTGGATACTGAAGCTTTCTTT
TRBV5-4,TRBD1,15,.,TRBJ2-7,CASSLPGTGAYEQYF,TGTGCCAGCAGCTTACCCGGGACAGGGGCCTACGAGCAGTACTTC
TRBV7-9,TRBD1,15,.,TRBJ1-4,CASSTSGTGSEKLFF,TGTGCCAGCAGCACCTCCGGGACAGGAAGTGAAAAACTGTTTTTT
TRBV5-1,.,14,.,TRBJ1-1,CASSLGGPNTEAFF,TGCGCCAGCAGCTTGGGGGGGCCAAACACTGAAGCTTTCTTT
TRBV6-6,.,11,.,TRBJ2-7,CASSPYSEQYF,TGTGCCAGCAGCCCGTACTCCGAGCAGTACTTC
TRBV6-6,.,15,.,TRBJ1-5,CASSYSKAGNQPQHF,TGTGCCAGCAGTTACTCGAAAGCTGGCAATCAGCCCCAGCATTTT
TRBV28,TRBD1,14,.,TRBJ2-7,CASSRTGVSYEQYF,TGTGCCAGCAGTAGGACAGGGGTTTCCTACGAGCAGTACTTC
TRBV6-5,.,14,.,TRBJ1-3,CATKTFSGGDTIYF,TGTGCCACTAAGACTTTCTCCGGGGGAGACACCATATATTTT
TRBV27,TRBD1,15,.,TRBJ2-3,CASSFGDRGTDTQYF,TGTGCCAGCAGTTTTGGTGACAGGGGAACAGATACGCAGTATTTT
TRBV27,.,14,.,TRBJ2-7,CASTPRFGYYEQYF,TGTGCCAGCACCCCCCGATTCGGGTACTACGAGCAGTACTTC
TRBV7-2,.,14,.,TRBJ2-5,CASSLHRASETQYF,TGTGCCAGCAGCTTACACAGGGCCTCCGAGACCCAGTACTTC
TRBV2,TRBD2,12,few,TRBJ2-5,CATREGGETQYF,TGTGCCACTAGGGAGGGTGGAGAGACCCAGTACTTC
TRBV5-7,.,13,.,TRBJ1-1,CASSLAQGSWAFF,TGTGCCAGCAGCTTGGCGCAGGGATCCTGGGCTTTCTTT
TRBV10-3,.,14,.,TRBJ1-2,CAISESRQTYGYTF,TGTGCCATCAGTGAGTCGAGACAGACCTATGGCTACACCTTC
TRBV4-2,.,17,few,TRBJ1-5,CASSQDGARTTNQPQHF,TGTGCCAGCAGCCAAGATGGGGCGAGGACGACAAATCAGCCCCAGCATTTT
TRBV27,.,15,.,TRBJ2-6,CASSSTGSGANGLTF,TGTGCCAGCAGTTCCACAGGTTCTGGGGCCAACGGCCTGACTTTC
TRBV5-8,TRBD1,16,.,TRBJ1-1,CASRFTGGVSNTEAFF,TGTGCCAGCAGATTTACAGGGGGAGTCTCGAACACTGAAGCTTTCTTT
TRBV11-2,.,13,.,TRBJ1-1,CASSLLDMGEAFF,TGTGCCAGCAGCTTATTGGACATGGGTGAAGCTTTCTTT
TRBV7-9,.,14,few,TRBJ1-5,CASSPLGPNQPQHF,TGTGCCAGCAGCCCACTGGGGCCGAATCAGCCCCAGCATTTT
TRBV19,.,15,.,TRBJ1-1,CASSSSGALGTEAFF,TGTGCCAGTAGTTCCTCAGGGGCCCTTGGCACTGAAGCTTTCTTT
TRBV6-1,TRBD1,13,few,TRBJ1-1,CASSGGTGLEAFF,TGTGCCAGCAGCGGCGGGACAGGGCTTGAAGCTTTCTTT
TRBV4-3,.,13,.,TRBJ2-1,CASSQEEGNEQFF,TGCGCCAGCAGCCAAGAGGAGGGGAATGAGCAGTTCTTC
TRBV27,.,14,.,TRBJ1-5,CASSLQVSNQPQHF,TGTGCCAGCAGTCTGCAGGTTAGCAATCAGCCCCAGCATTTT
TRBV15,.,14,.,TRBJ2-5,CATSLRGGVETQYF,TGTGCCACCAGCTTACGAGGGGGGGTGGAGACCCAGTACTTC
TRBV5-1,.,14,.,TRBJ2-1,CASSFRDTNNEQFF,TGCGCCAGCAGCTTTAGGGACACGAACAATGAGCAGTTCTTC
TRBV5-1,.,12,once,TRBJ2-7,CASSLGGYEQYF,TGCGCCAGCAGCTTGGGCGGCTACGAGCAGTACTTC
TRBV2,TRBD1,14,.,TRBJ1-2,CASSGQGLYDGYTF,TGTGCCAGCAGCGGACAGGGGTTGTATGATGGCTACACCTTC
TRBV30,TRBD1,15,.,TRBJ1-1,CAWSARQGAITEAFF,TGTGCCTGGAGTGCCAGACAGGGGGCTATCACTGAAGCTTTCTTT
TRBV6-5,TRBD2,16,.,TRBJ2-7,CASSSAGTSGAYEQYF,TGTGCCAGCAGTTCCGCCGGGACTAGCGGGGCCTACGAGCAGTACTTC
TRBV10-3,.,14,.,TRBJ1-1,CAISPGEGTTEAFF,TGTGCCATCTCCCCAGGTGAGGGTACCACTGAAGCTTTCTTT
TRBV30,.,13,.,TRBJ2-3,CACQFGGPDTQYF,TGTGCCTGCCAATTTGGGGGCCCAGATACGCAGTATTTT
TRBV27,.,15,.,TRBJ2-6,CATGEDSSGANVLTF,TGTGCCACAGGAGAAGACAGCTCTGGGGCCAACGTCCTGACTTTC
TRBV27,.,17,.,TRBJ1-4,CASSLLTEPLGHEKLFF,TGTGCCAGCAGTTTATTGACAGAACCACTGGGCCATGAAAAACTGTTTTTT
TRBV7-2,.,15,.,TRBJ2-1,CASSLVSEFYNEQFF,TGTGCCAGCAGCTTAGTTTCAGAATTCTACAATGAGCAGTTCTTC